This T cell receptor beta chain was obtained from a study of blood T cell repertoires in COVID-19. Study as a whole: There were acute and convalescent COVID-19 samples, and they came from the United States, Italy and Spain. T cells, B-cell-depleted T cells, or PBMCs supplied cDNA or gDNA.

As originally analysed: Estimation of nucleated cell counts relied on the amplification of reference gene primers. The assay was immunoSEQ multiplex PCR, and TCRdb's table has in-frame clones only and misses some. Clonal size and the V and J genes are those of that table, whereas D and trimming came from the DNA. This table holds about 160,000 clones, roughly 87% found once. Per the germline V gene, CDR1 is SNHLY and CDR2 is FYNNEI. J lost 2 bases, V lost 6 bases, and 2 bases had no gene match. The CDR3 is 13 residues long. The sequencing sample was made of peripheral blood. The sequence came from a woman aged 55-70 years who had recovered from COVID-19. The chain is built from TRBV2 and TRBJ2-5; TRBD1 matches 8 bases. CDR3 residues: CASRGTGQETQYF. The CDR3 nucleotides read TGTGCCAGCAGAGGGACAGGTCAAGAGACCCAGTACTTC.